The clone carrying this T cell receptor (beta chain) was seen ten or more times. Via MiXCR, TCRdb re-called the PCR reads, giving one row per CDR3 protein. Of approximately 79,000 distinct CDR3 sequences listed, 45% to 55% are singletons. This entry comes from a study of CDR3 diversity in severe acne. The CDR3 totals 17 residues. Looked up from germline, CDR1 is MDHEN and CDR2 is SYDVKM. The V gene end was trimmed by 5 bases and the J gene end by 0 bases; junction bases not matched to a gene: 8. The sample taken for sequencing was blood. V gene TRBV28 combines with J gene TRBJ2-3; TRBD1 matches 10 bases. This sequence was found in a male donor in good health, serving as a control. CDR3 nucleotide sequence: TGTGCCAGCAGTGTTACGACAGGGGGCGGGAGCACAGATACGCAGTATTTT. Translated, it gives CASSVTTGGGSTDTQYF.